This TCR beta chain was captured by sequencing in a study of blood T cell repertoires in COVID-19. Turning to the study itself: Sites across the United States, Italy and Spain contributed samples from acute and convalescent COVID-19. PBMCs, B-cell-depleted T cells, or T cells provided the cDNA or gDNA that made up the material.

Per the study methods: Reference gene primer amplification in the assay estimated nucleated cell counts. Profiling relied on immunoSEQ multiplex PCR, and the TCRdb table lists in-frame clones only, not all of them. V, J and clone size are those of that table, while D and trimming were read from the DNA. Here the sample spans about 180,000 clones, 65% to 90% being singletons. The CDR3 sequence is 15 residues long. The V and J ends lost 6 bases and 4 bases, in that order; junction bases with no gene match: 5. The germline V gene encodes CDR1 MGHDK and CDR2 SYGVNS. The chain links TRBV25-1 to TRBJ1-5; 11 bases fit TRBD1. Sequenced sample: peripheral blood. The sequence was collected from a man aged 45-60 years with active or convalescent COVID-19. The CDR3 protein is CASRGTGGRNQPQHF. The DNA for the CDR3 is TGTGCCAGCAGGGGGACAGGGGGAAGAAATCAGCCCCAGCATTTT.